This entry lists 17 T cell receptor beta chains sequenced from one sample in a study of T-cell reconstitution after alpha-beta-depleted transplantation in children (dated by TCRdb to about 2016). The library was prepared using PCR. Sequencing used an Illumina HiSeq 2500. Molecular barcoding was employed in the preparation of TCR libraries, with unique molecular identifiers being used to normalize TCRbeta repertoire quantification. Using fastp trimming at Q25 and MiXCR clonotype assembly, TCRdb reanalyzed the public sequencing data and kept in-frame beta chains. Rows with one shared CDR3 protein collapse into an entry with the most common genes and DNA. In this sample the table shows roughly 98,000 distinct CDR3 sequences, less than 20% of which occur a single time. The top ten hold around 20% of the sample. Interpreted using the paper, the treatment or condition label stands for: allogeneic hematopoietic cell transplantation with graft depleted of TCRalphabeta T cells and CD19 B cells.

Here the sequenced sample was PBMCs, mostly from graft donor cells, taken 180 days after TCRalphabeta/CD19-depleted stem cell transplant. Source of these receptors: a male patient aged 2-15 years who had a stem cell transplant for acute lymphoblastic leukemia, so the T cells may come from the graft donor.

A few counts support this clonotype. The chain carries TRBV20-1 and TRBJ1-1, with D possibly TRBD1 on 5 matching bases. V dropped 3 bases and J dropped 4 bases, with 15 bases sitting between them. The CDR3 is 14 residues long. In germline, CDR1 is DFQATT, CDR2 SNEGSKA (reference sequence). The CDR3 DNA sequence: TGCAGTGCTAGCTGGCAGGCGGGGGGCACTGAAGCTTTCTTT. This codes for CSASWQAGGTEAFF.

This clonotype was seen only a few times. This chain links TRBV6-5 with TRBJ2-3; possible D gene TRBD2, 5 bases. The CDR3 length is 17 residues. Per the germline V gene, CDR1 is MNHEY and CDR2 is SVGAGI. Trimming took 0 bases from V and 3 from J, leaving 16 bases between them. As DNA, the CDR3 is TGTGCCAGCAGTTACTCGAGGGCAGACTTCATGACAGATACGCAGTATTTT. Translating it yields CASSYSRADFMTDTQYF.

In this sample, this clonotype turned up a few times. The chain has TRBV7-7 and TRBJ1-4; D gene ambiguous. Per germline, CDR1 SSHAT and CDR2 FNYEAQ (reference sequence). V was shortened by 4 bases and J by 8 bases, with 11 bases between the two germline ends. The CDR3 loop spans 13 amino acids. The CDR3 nucleotides read TGTGCCAGCAGCTCGAGGGAGAGGGAAAAACTGTTTTTT. This translates into CASSSREREKLFF.

The chain carries TRBV11-2 and TRBJ2-4; D gene ambiguous. CDR1 and CDR2 (germline): SGHAT, FQNNGV. V lost 5 bases and J 9 bases, leaving 23 bases between the germline ends. This CDR3 spans 16 amino acids. CDR3 bases: TGTGCCAGCAGCCCATTTCAAACCATGGGAACGGGCATTCAGTACTTC. It specifies CASSPFQTMGTGIQYF.

The V and J genes are TRBV18 and TRBJ2-1; 8 nucleotides align to TRBD2. V was clipped by 4 bases and J by 4 bases; unmatched bases: 6. This CDR3 has 15 amino acids. From germline, CDR1 is KGHSH and CDR2 LQKENI. Here the CDR3 reads CASSLRGGIYNEQFF. CDR3 nucleotide sequence: TGTGCCAGCTCACTCCGCGGGGGGATATACAATGAGCAGTTCTTC.

This clonotype was seen many times. The rearrangement uses TRBV4-1 and TRBJ2-1; a weak D match, TRBD1 (6 bases). Germline loops: CDR1 MGHRA, CDR2 YSYEKL. V lost 3 bases, J lost 6 bases, and 12 bases lay in between. The CDR3 totals 14 residues. The CDR3 spells CASSQTGTLNEQFF. In DNA form, the CDR3 reads TGCGCCAGCAGCCAGACCGGGACACTCAATGAGCAGTTCTTC.

The chain recombines TRBV18 with TRBJ2-5; D uncertain. Germline CDR1 is KGHSH and CDR2 is LQKENI. V lost 2 bases, J lost 0 bases, and 4 bases lay in between. The CDR3 loop spans 13 amino acids. CDR3 region: CASSPADQETQYF. The CDR3 nucleotides are TGTGCCAGCTCACCAGCGGACCAAGAGACCCAGTACTTC.

About this clonotype: The junction departs from the called germline gene at one end, perhaps through a read error. The V call is TRBV5-1, the J call TRBJ2-1; possible D gene TRBD1, 5 bases. The CDR3 spans 16 residues. Germline values: CDR1 SGHRS, CDR2 YFSETQ. The CDR3 region is CASTLPLTEYYNEQFF. The CDR3 DNA reads as TGCGCCAGCACCTTGCCCTTGACAGAGTACTACAATGAGCAGTTCTTC. The whole variable domain, filled in from reference TRBV5-1 and TRBJ2-1, reads KAGVTQTPRYLIKTRGQQVTLSCSPISGHRSVSWYQQTPGQGLQFLFEYFSETQRNKGNFPGRFSGRQFSNSRSEMNVSTLELGDSALYLCASTLPLTEYYNEQFFGPGTRLTVL.

The chain couples TRBV12-3 or TRBV12-4 to TRBJ1-5, with a tentative D call TRBD1 (5 bases). V was shortened by 7 bases and J by 7 bases, with 17 bases between the two germline ends. This CDR3 contains 14 residues. The DNA for the CDR3 is TGTGCCAGCACCGCGGGTCAGGGCACCCAGCCCCAGCATTTT. Its protein product is CASTAGQGTQPQHF.

This clonotype was observed a handful of times. This sequence joins TRBV27 and TRBJ2-1; the D gene could be TRBD1 or TRBD2 (6 bases each). The CDR3 totals 15 residues. CDR1 is MNHEY and CDR2 is SMNVEV in the germline V gene (reference sequence). Trimming took off 4 bases at V and 4 bases at J, with 14 bases between the two ends. DNA for the CDR3: TGTGCCAGCAGTTCAGTAAGGGGGGTATACAATGAGCAGTTCTTC. This codes for CASSSVRGVYNEQFF.

This clonotype was picked up a small number of times. The chain recombines TRBV7-9 with TRBJ2-5; TRBD2 is a possible D gene (5 bases). The CDR3 runs 16 residues. Germline CDR1 reads SEHNR; CDR2 reads FQNEAQ (reference sequence). V lost 4 bases and J 5 bases, leaving 20 bases between the germline ends. In DNA form, the CDR3 reads TGTGCCAGCAGCTACCCGAGGGCAGGATCCAAGGAGACCCAGTACTTC. It is translated as CASSYPRAGSKETQYF.

Ten or more counts support this clonotype. The chain links TRBV11-2 to TRBJ2-1, with D perhaps matching TRBD1 or TRBD2 (5 bases each). The V end was cut by 3 bases, the J end by 15 bases, with 24 bases between. Germline V gene sequence: CDR1 SGHAT, CDR2 FQNNGV. The CDR3 is 15 residues long. The CDR3 DNA sequence: TGTGCCAGCAGCTTCCGACCTGACGATCGGGACCGTCCGTTCTTC. This translates into CASSFRPDDRDRPFF.

The chain joins TRBV18 to TRBJ1-4; D gene uncertain. This CDR3 has 16 residues. CDR1 is KGHSH and CDR2 is LQKENI in the germline V gene. V was trimmed by 2 bases and J by 5 bases, leaving 15 bases between them. The CDR3 loop is CASSPWERRVNEKLFF. The CDR3, as DNA: TGTGCCAGCTCACCATGGGAGCGACGAGTAAATGAAAAACTGTTTTTT.

This clonotype was observed a few times. The CDR3 spells CASSSIRGVASGGPANTGELFF. As DNA, the CDR3 is TGTGCCAGCAGCTCCATTCGGGGCGTGGCTAGCGGGGGACCCGCGAACACCGGGGAGCTGTTTTTT. The chain couples TRBV7-1 to TRBJ2-2; 10 positions match TRBD2. TRBV7-1 is classed as an ORF, of uncertain function. This CDR3 comprises 22 residues. V dropped 3 bases and J dropped 0; count of bases not matched to a gene: 19.

This clonotype was seen a handful of times. The V call is TRBV29-1, the J call TRBJ2-3; 7 bases map to TRBD1. V shed 3 bases and J 0 bases; nucleotides not matched to a gene: 6. Per the germline V gene, CDR1 is SQVTM and CDR2 is ANQGSEA. The CDR3 contains 15 residues. CDR3 protein: CSVDFGTVSTDTQYF. CDR3 nucleotide sequence: TGCAGCGTTGATTTCGGGACAGTCAGCACAGATACGCAGTATTTT.

This clonotype was counted ten times or more. The chain has TRBV20-1 and TRBJ2-2; TRBD2 matches at 8 bases. With V trimmed by 3 bases and J by 4 bases, 4 bases remained unmatched. Germline V gene sequence: CDR1 DFQATT, CDR2 SNEGSKA (reference sequence). There are 14 residues in the CDR3. The CDR3 sequence is CSASGLAGTGELFF. The CDR3 DNA is TGCAGTGCTAGTGGGCTAGCGGGCACCGGGGAGCTGTTTTTT.

This clonotype was found a few times. The chain recombines TRBV28 with TRBJ2-7; D uncertain. CDR3 length equals 11 residues. Germline V lookup: CDR1 MDHEN, CDR2 SYDVKM. The germline V and J ends were trimmed by 6 bases and 3 bases, with 6 bases remaining between them. As DNA, the CDR3 is TGTGCCAGCAGGTCCTTCTACGAGCAGTACTTC. This codes for CASRSFYEQYF.